This T cell receptor beta chain was sequenced for a study of shared T cell receptors in the human thymus. Profiling relied on immunoSEQ multiplex PCR, and the TCRdb table lists in-frame clones only, not all of them. This sample yields hundreds of thousands of clones, of which roughly 90% are seen a single time; about 0.01% belongs to the top ten. Germline CDR1 reads LNHDA; CDR2 reads SQIVND (reference sequence). The CDR3 runs 16 residues. Unmatched junction bases numbered 14, after V lost 3 bases and J lost 6 bases. These data are also associated with another study on human thymus T cells. That work adds: In corrective heart surgery, resections were taken, and these provided the thymus tissue. The related literature has documented a marked overlap of thymic repertoires among unrelated individuals.

The chain uses TRBV19 and TRBJ2-7; TRBD1 matches at 7 bases. Material: thymocytes. The source is a boy under three years old with a congenital heart defect. The CDR3 nucleotides are TGTGCCAGTAGTATTCGGTACAGGGGTAGTTATTCCGAGCAGTACTTC. Encoded protein: CASSIRYRGSYSEQYF.